Listed here are 17 T cell receptor beta chains from one sample, sequenced in a study of blood T cell repertoires in COVID-19 (dated by TCRdb to about 2020). Library preparation was by the immunoSEQ multiplex PCR assay. TCRdb limited this immuneACCESS table to in-frame rearrangements with V and J called. A share of clones is missing; checked studies link under half to unresolved V genes, and the rest is unexplained. Present in this sample are about 240,000 clones, roughly nine tenths of which were seen just once. The top ten clonotypes cover 6.2% of the sample. The sample was peripheral blood. These TCRs come from a man aged 55 to 70 with acute or convalescent COVID-19.

Turning to this clone: Compared with germline, one end of the junction differs, possibly owing to a read error. The CDR3 region is CASSHPGQGGNEQFF. In DNA, the CDR3 is TGTGCTAGCAGCCATCCGGGACAGGGAGGCAATGAGCAGTTCTTC. The V gene is TRBV7-7, the J gene TRBJ2-1; 9 nucleotides align to TRBD1. Germline V lookup: CDR1 SSHAT, CDR2 FNYEAQ (reference sequence). The CDR3 covers 15 residues.

The chain has TRBV14 and TRBJ2-5, with D perhaps matching TRBD1 (5 bases). V lost 1 base and J lost 4, with 16 bases in between. This CDR3 is built from 16 residues. Germline CDR1 and CDR2: SGHDN and FVKESK. The CDR3 DNA reads TGTGCCAGCAGCCAAGCGAGAAAGGGGCGGAGAGAGACCCAGTACTTC. It yields the protein CASSQARKGRRETQYF.

This clone was detected once. The chain couples TRBV30 to TRBJ2-7; 7 nucleotides match TRBD2. In germline, CDR1 is GTSNPN, CDR2 SVGIG (reference sequence). V was pared by 3 bases and J by 2 bases, with 10 bases of the junction left unmatched. The CDR3 is 15 amino acids. CDR3 loop: CAWSPDSGYAYEQYF. The CDR3 bases are TGTGCCTGGAGCCCAGATAGCGGGTACGCCTACGAGCAGTACTTC.

This clone was observed once. This sequence joins TRBV20-1 and TRBJ2-1; TRBD2 matches at 10 bases. In germline, CDR1 is DFQATT, CDR2 SNEGSKA (reference sequence). Losses at the gene ends were 3 bases for V and 3 bases for J; bases not matched to a gene: 14. The CDR3 is 18 amino acids. In nucleotides, the CDR3 is TGCAGTGCTAGTTTAACGCTAGCGGGAGATGTGTACTACAATGAGCAGTTCTTC. This gives the protein CSASLTLAGDVYYNEQFF.

The rearrangement uses TRBV11-2 and TRBJ2-6; 8 nucleotides align to TRBD2. Looked up from germline, CDR1 is SGHAT and CDR2 is FQNNGV. The CDR3 length is 18 residues. The V and J ends lost 1 base and 2 bases, in that order; junction bases with no gene match: 7. CDR3: CASSLGSGSFAGANVLTF. The CDR3 DNA sequence: TGTGCCAGCAGCTTAGGAAGCGGGAGTTTTGCTGGGGCCAACGTCCTGACTTTC.

J is TRBJ1-2 and V is TRBV12-5, with D maybe TRBD1 (5 bases). The CDR3 is 17 residues long. The ends were cut back, 0 bases at V and 8 bases at J, with 22 bases in the middle. From germline, CDR1 is LGHNT and CDR2 FRNRAP. CDR3 sequence (DNA): TGTGCTAGTGGTTTGGTACTCGCTGGGGGAGGAGGCTACGGCTACACCTTC. Translation: CASGLVLAGGGGYGYTF.

The rearrangement joins TRBV2 to TRBJ1-5, with TRBD1 as a possible D gene (5 bases). The CDR3 is 13 residues long. V was shortened by 4 bases and J by 5 bases, with 9 bases between the two germline ends. Germline V gives CDR1 SNHLY, CDR2 FYNNEI. CDR3 region: CASSAGFDQPQHF. In DNA form, the CDR3 reads TGTGCCAGCAGTGCAGGGTTTGATCAGCCCCAGCATTTT.

This chain links TRBV7-6 with TRBJ2-7; no firm D call. The CDR3 consists of 15 residues. Trimming cost V 1 base and J 0 bases, with 10 bases left between them. Looked up from germline, CDR1 is SGHVS and CDR2 is FNYEAQ. The CDR3 spells CASSLEAGTSYEQYF. The DNA for the CDR3 is TGTGCCAGCAGCTTAGAGGCAGGAACCTCCTACGAGCAGTACTTC.

The chain is built from TRBV29-1 and TRBJ2-1; D remains ambiguous. Trimming took off 7 bases at V and 7 bases at J, with 8 bases between the two ends. Looked up from germline, CDR1 is SQVTM and CDR2 is ANQGSEA. The CDR3 is 10 amino acids. The CDR3 loop is CSGVMNEQFF. As DNA, the CDR3 is TGCAGCGGAGTAATGAATGAGCAGTTCTTC.

The chain links TRBV7-2 to TRBJ2-5, with 8 positions matching TRBD1. The germline V gene encodes CDR1 SGHTA and CDR2 FQGNSA. Unmatched junction bases numbered 15, after V lost 5 bases and J lost 4 bases. The CDR3 length is 17 residues. CDR3 residues: CASSPRSLRTGGETQYF. CDR3 sequence (DNA): TGTGCCAGCAGCCCGCGCTCTTTGCGCACAGGGGGAGAGACCCAGTACTTC.

In this sample, this clone turned up a few times. The chain links TRBV6-5 to TRBJ1-3; D may be TRBD1 (6 bases). The CDR3 extends over 16 amino acids. From germline, CDR1 is MNHEY and CDR2 SVGAGI. The V end was cut by 1 base, the J end by 4 bases, with 14 bases between. The DNA of the CDR3 is TGTGCCAGCAGTTACTTCGCGGGGGCTGGGGGAAACACCATATATTTT. Translating gives CASSYFAGAGGNTIYF.

This clone was seen just once. This chain links TRBV5-1 with TRBJ2-1; 7 bases map to TRBD1. CDR1 and CDR2 (germline): SGHRS, YFSETQ. V lost 4 bases to trimming and J lost 5 bases; unmatched junction nucleotides: 6. This CDR3 is built from 14 residues. The CDR3 sequence: CASSGDRVDNEQFF. CDR3 DNA: TGCGCCAGCAGCGGGGACAGAGTTGACAATGAGCAGTTCTTC. Drawing the rest from reference TRBV5-1 and TRBJ2-1, the complete variable domain is KAGVTQTPRYLIKTRGQQVTLSCSPISGHRSVSWYQQTPGQGLQFLFEYFSETQRNKGNFPGRFSGRQFSNSRSEMNVSTLELGDSALYLCASSGDRVDNEQFFGPGTRLTVL.

The rearrangement joins TRBV19 to TRBJ1-1, with D perhaps TRBD1 (5 bases). Germline loops: CDR1 LNHDA, CDR2 SQIVND (reference sequence). V lost 0 bases and J lost 4, with 9 bases in between. The CDR3 contains 14 residues. CDR3 sequence reads: CASSIDFGGTEAFF. CDR3 bases: TGTGCCAGTAGTATAGACTTCGGGGGCACTGAAGCTTTCTTT. Combining the CDR3 with reference TRBV19 and TRBJ1-1 gives the whole variable domain DGGITQSPKYLFRKEGQNVTLSCEQNLNHDAMYWYRQDPGQGLRLIYYSQIVNDFQKGDIAEGYSVSREKKESFPLTVTSAQKNPTAFYLCASSIDFGGTEAFFGQGTRLTVV.

The V gene is TRBV18, the J gene TRBJ1-3; D is perhaps TRBD1 (6 bases). CDR1 and CDR2 (germline): KGHSH, LQKENI. V was cut by 2 bases and J by 4 bases, with 15 bases left in between. This CDR3 contains 16 residues. The CDR3 nucleotides are TGTGCCAGCTCACCAACACAGGGTACTAACGGAAACACCATATATTTT. This codes for CASSPTQGTNGNTIYF.

This clone came up a few times. The rearrangement joins TRBV24-1 to TRBJ2-5, with 9 bases lining up with TRBD2. In germline, CDR1 is KGHDR, CDR2 SFDVKD. V shed 3 bases and J 5 bases; nucleotides not matched to a gene: 9. CDR3 length equals 16 residues. The CDR3 is CATSDQFGTSRETQYF. The CDR3 DNA reads TGTGCCACCAGTGATCAGTTTGGGACTAGCCGGGAGACCCAGTACTTC.

V and J are TRBV4-2 and TRBJ2-3; 8 bases match TRBD2. CDR1 and CDR2 (germline): LGHNA, YNFKEQ. V shed 0 bases, J shed 0 bases, and the junction held 14 bases outside the gene matches. The CDR3 sequence is 20 residues long. The CDR3: CASSQDLTSGGTFSTDTQYF. The DNA of the CDR3 is TGTGCCAGCAGCCAAGATCTTACCAGCGGGGGTACCTTTAGCACAGATACGCAGTATTTT.

This clone showed up just a few times. The chain has TRBV27 and TRBJ2-7; 10 bases map to TRBD2. The germline gives CDR1 MNHEY, CDR2 SMNVEV (reference sequence). CDR3 length equals 14 residues. Trimming removed 5 bases from V and 7 bases from J; junction bases left unmatched: 8. CDR3 in DNA: TGTGCCAGCAGTGTCCGTCTAGCGGGAGCTGAGCAGTACTTC. This sequence encodes CASSVRLAGAEQYF.